These T cell receptor beta chains were read from a single sample in a study of blood T cell repertoires in COVID-19. The table came from immunoSEQ multiplex PCR; TCRdb's copy has only in-frame clones and leaves some out. Of 200,000 to 250,000 clones in the sample, roughly 82% were seen once. The sequencing sample was made of peripheral blood. All receptors derive from a man in his fifties or sixties with active or convalescent COVID-19. CDR3s include the opening cysteine and the closing phenylalanine or tryptophan. D genes are given only for firm matches. Expanded clones get a size class; other rows say once, few or many, or leave the size out.

d_call: TRBD1; v_call: TRBV19; clone_size: -; j_call: TRBJ1-5; cdr3_aa: CASSRQGTGQPQHF; cdr3_nt: TGTGCCAGTAGTAGACAGGGTACGGGTCAGCCCCAGCATTTT
d_call: TRBD2; v_call: TRBV12-5; clone_size: -; j_call: TRBJ2-2; cdr3_aa: CASGWGRAGSTGELFF; cdr3_nt: TGTGCTAGTGGTTGGGGGAGGGCCGGTAGCACCGGGGAGCTGTTTTTT
d_call: TRBD1; v_call: TRBV6-5; clone_size: -; j_call: TRBJ1-4; cdr3_aa: CASSPPRGRGEKLFF; cdr3_nt: TGTGCCAGCAGTCCCCCAAGGGGGCGAGGCGAAAAACTGTTTTTT
d_call: TRBD1; v_call: TRBV5-1; clone_size: -; j_call: TRBJ2-1; cdr3_aa: CASSSGQALWGEQFF; cdr3_nt: TGCGCCAGCAGCTCGGGACAGGCGCTTTGGGGGGAGCAGTTCTTC
d_call: TRBD2; v_call: TRBV5-1; clone_size: once; j_call: TRBJ2-3; cdr3_aa: CASSWGLAGTDTQYF; cdr3_nt: TGCGCCAGCAGCTGGGGACTAGCGGGCACAGATACGCAGTATTTT
d_call: -; v_call: TRBV20-1; clone_size: -; j_call: TRBJ1-1; cdr3_aa: CSASWQNTEAFF; cdr3_nt: TGCAGTGCTAGTTGGCAGAACACTGAAGCTTTCTTT
d_call: TRBD1; v_call: TRBV5-1; clone_size: -; j_call: TRBJ1-2; cdr3_aa: CASSLGQGDYGYTF; cdr3_nt: TGCGCCAGCAGCCTCGGACAGGGGGACTATGGCTACACCTTC
d_call: -; v_call: TRBV15; clone_size: -; j_call: TRBJ1-5; cdr3_aa: CATSRSVRNQPQHF; cdr3_nt: TGTGCCACCAGCAGGTCGGTGAGGAATCAGCCCCAGCATTTT
d_call: -; v_call: TRBV5-3; clone_size: -; j_call: TRBJ2-3; cdr3_aa: CARSLGDIGTGSSTDTQYF; cdr3_nt: TGTGCCAGAAGCTTGGGGGACATAGGAACCGGCTCTAGCACAGATACGCAGTATTTT
d_call: TRBD1; v_call: TRBV18; clone_size: -; j_call: TRBJ1-5; cdr3_aa: CASSPGQEYQPQHF; cdr3_nt: TGTGCCAGCTCTCCGGGACAGGAGTATCAGCCCCAGCATTTT
d_call: -; v_call: TRBV3-1/TRBV3-2; clone_size: -; j_call: TRBJ1-1; cdr3_aa: CASSQEGSMNTEAFF; cdr3_nt: TGTGCCAGCAGCCAAGAGGGCTCAATGAACACTGAAGCTTTCTTT
d_call: -; v_call: TRBV5-6; clone_size: -; j_call: TRBJ1-4; cdr3_aa: CASSYRLFGEKLFF; cdr3_nt: TGTGCCAGCAGCTACCGACTGTTCGGCGAAAAACTGTTTTTT
d_call: TRBD1; v_call: TRBV5-4; clone_size: -; j_call: TRBJ2-5; cdr3_aa: CASSTTGVRETQYF; cdr3_nt: TGTGCCAGCAGCACAACAGGGGTGCGAGAGACCCAGTACTTC
d_call: TRBD2; v_call: TRBV7-2; clone_size: few; j_call: TRBJ2-7; cdr3_aa: CASSSVSGRPSYEQYF; cdr3_nt: TGTGCCAGCAGCTCCGTTAGCGGGAGGCCATCCTACGAGCAGTACTTC
d_call: TRBD1; v_call: TRBV5-1; clone_size: -; j_call: TRBJ2-5; cdr3_aa: CASRPQGAGETQYF; cdr3_nt: TGCGCCAGCAGACCTCAGGGGGCAGGTGAGACCCAGTACTTC
d_call: TRBD1; v_call: TRBV7-2; clone_size: once; j_call: TRBJ2-1; cdr3_aa: CASSFRDSLSYNEQFF; cdr3_nt: TGTGCCAGCAGCTTCCGGGACAGCCTCTCCTACAATGAGCAGTTCTTC
d_call: TRBD2; v_call: TRBV5-5; clone_size: -; j_call: TRBJ2-5; cdr3_aa: CASSLGLAKETQYF; cdr3_nt: TGTGCCAGCAGTTTGGGACTAGCTAAAGAGACCCAGTACTTC
d_call: TRBD2; v_call: TRBV5-6; clone_size: -; j_call: TRBJ2-1; cdr3_aa: CASRLLTSGKNEQFF; cdr3_nt: TGTGCCAGCAGGCTATTGACTAGCGGAAAAAATGAGCAGTTCTTC
d_call: TRBD1; v_call: TRBV5-5; clone_size: -; j_call: TRBJ1-1; cdr3_aa: CASSPTDRGEAFF; cdr3_nt: TGTGCCAGCAGCCCAACCGACAGGGGAGAAGCTTTCTTT
d_call: TRBD2; v_call: TRBV6-2/TRBV6-3; clone_size: -; j_call: TRBJ2-1; cdr3_aa: CASSPAWGGFNEQFF; cdr3_nt: TGTGCCAGCAGCCCCGCGTGGGGGGGGTTTAATGAGCAGTTCTTC
d_call: TRBD1; v_call: TRBV5-8; clone_size: -; j_call: TRBJ1-2; cdr3_aa: CASSWDSYGYTF; cdr3_nt: TGTGCCAGCAGCTGGGACAGCTATGGCTACACCTTC
d_call: TRBD1; v_call: TRBV4-2; clone_size: few; j_call: TRBJ1-3; cdr3_aa: CASSQGQGWGNTIYF; cdr3_nt: TGTGCCAGCAGCCAAGGACAGGGGTGGGGAAACACCATATATTTT
d_call: -; v_call: TRBV6-2/TRBV6-3; clone_size: once; j_call: TRBJ2-2; cdr3_aa: CASSYSGGGELFF; cdr3_nt: TGTGCCAGCAGTTACAGTGGCGGCGGGGAGCTGTTTTTT
d_call: -; v_call: TRBV6-5; clone_size: few; j_call: TRBJ2-1; cdr3_aa: CASRTYGVNEQFF; cdr3_nt: TGTGCCAGCAGGACCTACGGAGTCAATGAGCAGTTCTTC
d_call: TRBD1; v_call: TRBV11-2; clone_size: -; j_call: TRBJ1-4; cdr3_aa: CASSSAGGYYEKLFF; cdr3_nt: TGTGCCAGCAGCTCAGCAGGGGGCTACTATGAAAAACTGTTTTTT
d_call: TRBD2; v_call: TRBV7-9; clone_size: -; j_call: TRBJ2-3; cdr3_aa: CASSLVAGGHTDTQYF; cdr3_nt: TGTGCCAGCAGCTTAGTTGCGGGGGGCCACACAGATACGCAGTATTTT
d_call: -; v_call: TRBV9; clone_size: few; j_call: TRBJ1-6; cdr3_aa: CASSVESGYSSPLHF; cdr3_nt: TGTGCCAGCAGCGTAGAGTCGGGTTATAGTTCACCCCTCCACTTT
d_call: -; v_call: TRBV5-1; clone_size: -; j_call: TRBJ1-1; cdr3_aa: CASSLWGRGVSDTEAFF; cdr3_nt: TGCGCCAGCAGCTTATGGGGTCGGGGGGTGTCGGACACTGAAGCTTTCTTT
d_call: TRBD2; v_call: TRBV5-1; clone_size: few; j_call: TRBJ2-3; cdr3_aa: CASSYLGSGGPTDTQYF; cdr3_nt: TGCGCCAGCAGCTACCTTGGTAGCGGGGGCCCCACAGATACGCAGTATTTT
d_call: -; v_call: TRBV5-1; clone_size: few; j_call: TRBJ1-1; cdr3_aa: CASSLTGNTEAFF; cdr3_nt: TGCGCCAGCAGCTTAACAGGGAACACTGAAGCTTTCTTT
d_call: -; v_call: TRBV19; clone_size: -; j_call: TRBJ2-2; cdr3_aa: CASQTGRYTGELFF; cdr3_nt: TGTGCCAGCCAGACAGGGAGGTACACCGGGGAGCTGTTTTTT
d_call: TRBD2; v_call: TRBV7-9; clone_size: -; j_call: TRBJ2-1; cdr3_aa: CASSLRTSGSYNEQFF; cdr3_nt: TGTGCCAGCAGCCTGCGTACTAGCGGGAGCTACAATGAGCAGTTCTTC
d_call: -; v_call: TRBV28; clone_size: -; j_call: TRBJ1-6; cdr3_aa: CASSFRGGYNNSPLHF; cdr3_nt: TGTGCCAGCAGTTTTAGGGGGGGGTATAATAATTCACCCCTCCACTTT
d_call: -; v_call: TRBV20-1; clone_size: -; j_call: TRBJ2-1; cdr3_aa: CSARIRNEQFF; cdr3_nt: TGCAGTGCTAGAATCCGGAATGAGCAGTTCTTC
d_call: -; v_call: TRBV5-6; clone_size: -; j_call: TRBJ2-2; cdr3_aa: CASRGRRTGELFF; cdr3_nt: TGTGCCAGCAGGGGGCGCCGTACCGGGGAGCTGTTTTTT
d_call: -; v_call: TRBV9; clone_size: -; j_call: TRBJ2-5; cdr3_aa: CASSVGATRGVQETQYF; cdr3_nt: TGTGCCAGCAGCGTAGGGGCCACCAGGGGGGTCCAAGAGACCCAGTACTTC
d_call: -; v_call: TRBV7-8; clone_size: few; j_call: TRBJ1-1; cdr3_aa: CASSLVVDTEAFF; cdr3_nt: TGTGCCAGCAGCTTAGTCGTTGACACTGAAGCTTTCTTT
d_call: -; v_call: TRBV10-3; clone_size: -; j_call: TRBJ1-5; cdr3_aa: CAISESVDTNQPQHF; cdr3_nt: TGTGCCATCAGTGAGTCTGTGGACACCAATCAGCCCCAGCATTTT
d_call: TRBD1; v_call: TRBV19; clone_size: few; j_call: TRBJ1-6; cdr3_aa: CASSIRTGSNSPLHF; cdr3_nt: TGTGCCAGTAGTATAAGGACAGGGAGTAATTCACCCCTCCACTTT
d_call: TRBD2; v_call: TRBV3-1/TRBV3-2; clone_size: -; j_call: TRBJ2-5; cdr3_aa: CASSQDGPSGYQETQYF; cdr3_nt: TGTGCCAGCAGCCAAGATGGGCCTAGCGGGTACCAAGAGACCCAGTACTTC
d_call: TRBD2; v_call: TRBV19; clone_size: -; j_call: TRBJ2-1; cdr3_aa: CASSPWASGSLREQFF; cdr3_nt: TGTGCCAGTAGCCCCTGGGCTAGCGGGTCCTTAAGGGAGCAGTTCTTC
d_call: -; v_call: TRBV5-6; clone_size: -; j_call: TRBJ1-2; cdr3_aa: CASSLWSYGYTF; cdr3_nt: TGTGCCAGCAGCTTGTGGAGCTATGGCTACACCTTC
d_call: -; v_call: TRBV7-9; clone_size: -; j_call: TRBJ1-2; cdr3_aa: CASSLAQSTTLGYGYTF; cdr3_nt: TGTGCCAGCAGCTTAGCGCAGAGTACTACACTTGGCTATGGCTACACCTTC
d_call: -; v_call: TRBV28; clone_size: once; j_call: TRBJ2-2; cdr3_aa: CASSLSGVLSNTGELFF; cdr3_nt: TGTGCCAGCAGTTTATCAGGGGTCCTCTCCAACACCGGGGAGCTGTTTTTT
d_call: -; v_call: TRBV29-1; clone_size: once; j_call: TRBJ1-1; cdr3_aa: CSVPGVTEAFF; cdr3_nt: TGCAGCGTTCCAGGGGTAACTGAAGCTTTCTTT
d_call: TRBD1; v_call: TRBV11-2; clone_size: -; j_call: TRBJ1-6; cdr3_aa: CASSLRQGESSYNSPLHF; cdr3_nt: TGTGCCAGCAGCTTAAGGCAGGGGGAAAGCTCCTATAATTCACCCCTCCACTTT
d_call: -; v_call: TRBV5-5; clone_size: -; j_call: TRBJ2-1; cdr3_aa: CASSLRFLAFNEQFF; cdr3_nt: TGTGCCAGCAGCTTGCGCTTCCTAGCATTCAATGAGCAGTTCTTC
d_call: TRBD1; v_call: TRBV5-1; clone_size: -; j_call: TRBJ1-1; cdr3_aa: CASSLQGVRNTEAFF; cdr3_nt: TGCGCCAGCAGCTTACAGGGGGTTAGGAACACTGAAGCTTTCTTT
d_call: TRBD1; v_call: TRBV4-1; clone_size: -; j_call: TRBJ1-2; cdr3_aa: CASSQETGGLGYTF; cdr3_nt: TGCGCCAGCAGCCAGGAGACAGGGGGCCTTGGCTACACCTTC
d_call: -; v_call: TRBV27; clone_size: -; j_call: TRBJ1-3; cdr3_aa: CASSPRSSGNTIYF; cdr3_nt: TGTGCCAGCAGTCCACGGTCCTCTGGAAACACCATATATTTT
d_call: TRBD1; v_call: TRBV6-4; clone_size: -; j_call: TRBJ1-2; cdr3_aa: CASRRDSNYGYTF; cdr3_nt: TGTGCCAGCAGGAGGGACAGTAACTATGGCTACACCTTC
d_call: TRBD2; v_call: TRBV5-1; clone_size: once; j_call: TRBJ2-1; cdr3_aa: CASSLELAGAVEQFF; cdr3_nt: TGCGCCAGCAGCTTGGAACTAGCGGGAGCGGTTGAGCAGTTCTTC
d_call: TRBD2; v_call: TRBV20-1; clone_size: -; j_call: TRBJ2-7; cdr3_aa: CSASSGSSYEQYF; cdr3_nt: TGCAGTGCTAGTAGCGGGAGTTCCTACGAGCAGTACTTC
d_call: TRBD1; v_call: TRBV20-1; clone_size: -; j_call: TRBJ1-1; cdr3_aa: CSASRPGGRQAFF; cdr3_nt: TGCAGTGCTAGTCGACCAGGGGGGCGACAAGCTTTCTTT
d_call: TRBD1; v_call: TRBV27; clone_size: -; j_call: TRBJ2-3; cdr3_aa: CASGSGQGRTDTQYF; cdr3_nt: TGTGCCAGCGGATCGGGACAGGGGCGCACAGATACGCAGTATTTT
d_call: -; v_call: TRBV5-1; clone_size: -; j_call: TRBJ2-5; cdr3_aa: CASSPWGGQVQETQYF; cdr3_nt: TGCGCCAGCAGCCCCTGGGGGGGACAGGTACAAGAGACCCAGTACTTC